The clone carrying this TCR beta chain was counted only a few times. The entry originates in a study of blood T cells in healthy people across ages. Across the study: Every two T cells gave about one barcoded beta molecule via template switching.

The V and J ends lost 5 bases and 0 bases respectively, with 14 bases between them. Per the germline V gene, CDR1 is MDHEN and CDR2 is SYDVKM. The CDR3 covers 15 residues. Primed by a sample-barcoded 5' primer and a J-beta primer mix, a second PCR proceeded for roughly 6 to 12 cycles. One entry per CDR3 protein results from TCRdb running MiXCR on the 5' RACE reads. This sample has almost 550,000 distinct CDR3 sequences, with approximately 25% found just once. These same data were also listed under a study on T cells of mothers and their children.

The sequence was collected from a boy younger than 18 in good health. The specimen sequenced was blood. V is TRBV28 and J is TRBJ2-7; D is unresolved. The CDR3 bases are TGTGCCAGCAGTCGGACCACTCTAAGCTCCTACGAGCAGTACTTC. This encodes CASSRTTLSSYEQYF.